Listed below are T cell receptor beta chains from one sample, sequenced in a study of CD8 T cells in Susac syndrome. One entry per CDR3 protein results from TCRdb running MiXCR on the immunoSEQ multiplex PCR reads. This table holds 160,000 or so distinct CDR3 sequences, about 93% found once. What was sequenced was CD4+ T cells from PBMCs. The source of these receptors is a human donor in good health. The CDR3 runs from the conserved cysteine through the conserved F or W. D genes are given only for firm matches. Rows give clone size only sometimes, using once, few, many, or a class for an expanded clone.

J gene | D gene | clone size | V gene | CDR3 DNA | CDR3 protein
TRBJ1-5 | NA | NA | TRBV29-1 | TGCAGCGCCCTGGGTGTAGGGGGGAGCCAGCCCCAGCATTTT | CSALGVGGSQPQHF
TRBJ2-2 | TRBD1 | once | TRBV7-9 | TGTGCCAGCAGTTTTCCGGGGGGACAGGGAAACACCGGGGAGCTGTTTTTT | CASSFPGGQGNTGELFF
TRBJ2-7 | NA | NA | TRBV5-4 | TGTGCCAGCAGCTTGGATGCCAGGTCCTACGAGCAGTACTTC | CASSLDARSYEQYF
TRBJ2-2 | NA | NA | TRBV29-1 | TGCAGCGCTGACAGCTTAGCCGGGGAGCTGTTTTTT | CSADSLAGELFF
TRBJ1-4 | NA | few | TRBV7-6 | TGTGCCAGCAGCTTAGTGGCGACAACTAATGAAAAACTGTTTTTT | CASSLVATTNEKLFF
TRBJ2-5 | NA | NA | TRBV5-4 | TGTGCCAGCAGCTCAGGACAGCAAGAGACCCAGTACTTC | CASSSGQQETQYF
TRBJ1-2 | NA | NA | TRBV12-3/TRBV12-4 | TGTGCCAGCACCGGCGGGGATGGCTACACCTTC | CASTGGDGYTF
TRBJ2-2 | TRBD2 | NA | TRBV7-2 | TGTGCCACCACGACTAGCGGGGGGCCCTGGGCGGAGCTGTTTTTT | CATTTSGGPWAELFF
TRBJ1-1 | NA | NA | TRBV7-2 | TGTGCCAGCAGCGGGCAGGGTGTCGTTGAAGCTTTCTTT | CASSGQGVVEAFF
TRBJ2-6 | NA | NA | TRBV7-3 | TGTGCCAGCAGTTATAATCCCGCGGGGCTCGGGGCCAACGTCCTGACTTTC | CASSYNPAGLGANVLTF
TRBJ2-2 | NA | NA | TRBV20-1 | TGCAGTGCTAGAGCAGGGACGTACACCGGGGAGCTTTTTTTT | CSARAGTYTGELFF
TRBJ1-2 | NA | NA | TRBV12-3/TRBV12-4 | TGTGCCAGCAGGGATTTCAGGGAAAGGGGGAACTATGGCTACACCTTC | CASRDFRERGNYGYTF
TRBJ2-7 | NA | NA | TRBV30 | TGTGCCTGGAGTGTAGGGGACCGGTCTAACGAGCAGTACTTC | CAWSVGDRSNEQYF
TRBJ2-3 | TRBD1 | NA | TRBV7-2 | TGTGCCAGCAGGGGACAGGGCACAGATACGCAGTATTTT | CASRGQGTDTQYF
TRBJ1-2 | NA | NA | TRBV2 | TGTGCCAGCTCCCCCTTGACAGATAACTATGGCTACACCTTC | CASSPLTDNYGYTF
TRBJ1-6 | NA | NA | TRBV2 | TGTGCCACCACCCGGGGAAATTCACCCCTCCACTTT | CATTRGNSPLHF
TRBJ2-7 | NA | NA | TRBV6-5 | TGTGCCAGCAGTTACCAGGGGGGATATCCCTACGAGCAGTACTTC | CASSYQGGYPYEQYF
TRBJ2-3 | NA | NA | TRBV3-1 | TGTGCCAGCAGCCAAGAGGGTACGCAGTATTTT | CASSQEGTQYF
TRBJ2-7 | NA | NA | TRBV11-1 | TGTGCCAGCAGCTCCGGGACAGCCGGGAGCGAGCAGTACTTC | CASSSGTAGSEQYF
TRBJ2-7 | NA | once | TRBV2 | TGTGCCAGCAGTGAATTGGACAGTATGTCCTACGAGCAGTACTTC | CASSELDSMSYEQYF
TRBJ1-2 | NA | NA | TRBV12-3/TRBV12-4 | TGTGCCAGCAGTCTCACTGTTGGCTATGGCTACACCTTC | CASSLTVGYGYTF
TRBJ2-1 | NA | NA | TRBV18 | TGTGCCAGCTCACCAAGAACAGAGTCCTACAATGAGCAGTTCTTC | CASSPRTESYNEQFF
TRBJ2-2 | NA | NA | TRBV29-1 | TGCAGCGTTGTAACGGGGTCCGGGGAGCTGTTTTTT | CSVVTGSGELFF
TRBJ2-7 | NA | NA | TRBV12-3/TRBV12-4 | TGTGCCAGCAGTTCCCTGATGGATATGGGCTACGAGCAGTACTTC | CASSSLMDMGYEQYF
TRBJ1-2 | TRBD1 | once | TRBV29-1 | TGCAGCGTGCCCCGGGACAGTAATGGCTACACCTTC | CSVPRDSNGYTF
TRBJ1-2 | TRBD1 | NA | TRBV6-6 | TGTGCCAGCAGCGGGACAGGGGTTGACTATGGCTACACCTTC | CASSGTGVDYGYTF
TRBJ1-1 | NA | NA | TRBV10-3 | TGTGCCATCAGTGAGTCGGGAGCGCGAGGCACTGAAGCTTTCTTT | CAISESGARGTEAFF
TRBJ1-2 | NA | NA | TRBV20-1 | TGCAGTGCTAGAGAGGACAGAAACTATGGCTACACCTTC | CSAREDRNYGYTF